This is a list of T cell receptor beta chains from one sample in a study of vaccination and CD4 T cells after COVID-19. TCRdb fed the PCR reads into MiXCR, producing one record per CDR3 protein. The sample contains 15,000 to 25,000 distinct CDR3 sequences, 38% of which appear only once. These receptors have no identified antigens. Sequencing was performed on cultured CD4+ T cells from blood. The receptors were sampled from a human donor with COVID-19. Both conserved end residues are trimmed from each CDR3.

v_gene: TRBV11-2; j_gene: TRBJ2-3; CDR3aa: ASSLVHIAGATTDTQY
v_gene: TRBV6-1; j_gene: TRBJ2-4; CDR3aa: ASKPSGGGDIQY
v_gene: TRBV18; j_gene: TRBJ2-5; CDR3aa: ASSPLPAGGPQETQY
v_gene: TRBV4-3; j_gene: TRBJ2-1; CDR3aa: ASSHEVMQGGNEQF
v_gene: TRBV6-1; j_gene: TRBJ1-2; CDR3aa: ASSITGNYGYT
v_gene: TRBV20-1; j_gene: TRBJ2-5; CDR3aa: SARPAGGPETQY
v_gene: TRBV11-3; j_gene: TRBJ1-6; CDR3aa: ASSLGKNSPLH
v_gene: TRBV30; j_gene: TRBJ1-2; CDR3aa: AWLRGQGNYGYT
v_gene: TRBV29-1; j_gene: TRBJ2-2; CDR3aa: SVDGGYTGELF
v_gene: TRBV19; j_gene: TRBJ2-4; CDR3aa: ASRSTLLDIQY
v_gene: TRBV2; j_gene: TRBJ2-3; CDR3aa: ASSLPGTSTDTQY
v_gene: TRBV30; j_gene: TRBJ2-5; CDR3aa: AWSVSRRGGETQY
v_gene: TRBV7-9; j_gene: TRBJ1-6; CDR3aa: ASSINRGRNSPLH
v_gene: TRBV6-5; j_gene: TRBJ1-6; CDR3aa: ASSYGGTMSNSPLH
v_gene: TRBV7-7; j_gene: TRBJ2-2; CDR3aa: ASSSSGGYTGELF
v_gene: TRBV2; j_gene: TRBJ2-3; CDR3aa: ASSWQGFGTADTQY
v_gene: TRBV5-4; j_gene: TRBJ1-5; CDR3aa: ASSFNRDQH
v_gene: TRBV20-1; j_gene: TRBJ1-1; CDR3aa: SARILGGDTEAF
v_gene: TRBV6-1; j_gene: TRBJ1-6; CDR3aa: ASSRGGTGGIIGSPLH
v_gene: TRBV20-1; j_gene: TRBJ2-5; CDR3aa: STRTGGETQY
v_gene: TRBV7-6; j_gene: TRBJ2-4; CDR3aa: ASSLRQGSIQY
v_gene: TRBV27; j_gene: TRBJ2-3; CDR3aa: ASRGQGTDTQY
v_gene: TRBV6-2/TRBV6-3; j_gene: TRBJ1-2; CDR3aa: ASSLGGTGVRPNYGYT
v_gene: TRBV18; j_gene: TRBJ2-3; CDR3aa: ASSPPRTSLADTQY
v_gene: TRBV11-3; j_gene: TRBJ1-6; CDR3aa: ASSLSPDSPLH
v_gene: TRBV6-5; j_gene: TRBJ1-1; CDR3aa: ASSWTANTEAF
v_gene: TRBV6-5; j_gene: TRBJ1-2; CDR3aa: ASSYSDRPDRVYGYT
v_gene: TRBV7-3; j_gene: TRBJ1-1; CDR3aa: ASSPGMTGLGTEAF
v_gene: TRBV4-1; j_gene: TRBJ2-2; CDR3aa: ASSQDLGGRRTGELF
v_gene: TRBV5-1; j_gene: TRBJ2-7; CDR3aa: ASSRPGQGASYEQY
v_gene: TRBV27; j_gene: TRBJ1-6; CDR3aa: ASSSRSTSYNSPLH
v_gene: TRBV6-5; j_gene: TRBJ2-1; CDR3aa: ASSYDTYNEQF
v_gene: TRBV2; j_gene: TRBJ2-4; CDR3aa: AAGQGRDIQY
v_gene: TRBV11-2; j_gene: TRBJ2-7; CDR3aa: ASIGGSRAGHEQY
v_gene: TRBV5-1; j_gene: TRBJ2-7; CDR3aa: ASSNTGNEQY
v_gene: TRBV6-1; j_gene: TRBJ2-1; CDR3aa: ASSRGTSGGAGEQF
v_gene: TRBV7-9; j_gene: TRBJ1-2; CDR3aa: ASNEGLYGYT
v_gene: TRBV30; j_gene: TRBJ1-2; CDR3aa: AWSSGTGVNNYGYT
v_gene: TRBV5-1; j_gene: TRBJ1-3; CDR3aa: ATEEEGGNTIY
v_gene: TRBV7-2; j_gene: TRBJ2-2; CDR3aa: ASSAPGPNTGELF
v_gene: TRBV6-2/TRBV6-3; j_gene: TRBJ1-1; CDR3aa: ASSQQGNSFGAF
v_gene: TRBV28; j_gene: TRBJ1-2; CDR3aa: ASRGGTDLYGYT
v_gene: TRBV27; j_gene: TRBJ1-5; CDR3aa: ASRGGVDQPQH
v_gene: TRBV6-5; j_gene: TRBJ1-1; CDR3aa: ASSSTDRRGAEAF
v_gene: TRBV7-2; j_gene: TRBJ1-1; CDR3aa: ASSRQTGNPEAF
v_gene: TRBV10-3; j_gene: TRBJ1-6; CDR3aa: AISEAGRENSPLH
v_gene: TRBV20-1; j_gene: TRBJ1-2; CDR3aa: SARDPGRVNGYT
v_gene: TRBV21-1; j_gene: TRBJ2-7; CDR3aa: ASQHTGSYEQY
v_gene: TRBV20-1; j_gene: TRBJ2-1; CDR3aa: SAYTGTGGFNEQF